The next 5 T cell receptor beta chains were all read from a single sample in a study of neurological immune-mediated disorders (dated by TCRdb to between 2018 and 2020). The library was generated by 5' RACE. Sequencing took place on an Illumina HiSeq 2500. TCRdb reprocessing: public reads trimmed at Q25 with fastp, clones called with MiXCR, in-frame beta chains kept. Under each unique CDR3 protein, matching rows form one entry showing the most common genes and DNA. The sample data list about 62,000 distinct CDR3 sequences, and over 3.5% of these were observed just once. Of the sample, more than 2% is held by the ten largest clones. Sequencing was performed on PBMCs. These receptors all come from a woman between 45 and 65 years old with multiple sclerosis.

This clonotype was picked up many times. The rearrangement uses TRBV20-1 and TRBJ2-7; possibly TRBD2 for D (5 bases). Looked up from germline, CDR1 is DFQATT and CDR2 is SNEGSKA (reference sequence). With 0 bases removed from V and 2 bases from J, the gap between germline ends came to 14 bases. The CDR3 runs 15 residues. CDR3 protein: CSARDLSRATYEQYF. Here the CDR3 DNA reads TGCAGTGCTAGAGATTTATCGCGGGCGACCTACGAGCAGTACTTC.

This clonotype was counted ten times or more. The genes are TRBV20-1 and TRBJ2-1; a weak D match, TRBD2 (5 bases). Germline V lookup: CDR1 DFQATT, CDR2 SNEGSKA (reference sequence). Trimming removed 3 bases at V and 0 bases at J, with 15 bases between. The CDR3 has 16 amino acids. This chain's CDR3 is CSARDLDWSSYNEQFF. CDR3 nucleotides: TGCAGTGCTAGGGATCTGGACTGGAGCTCCTACAATGAGCAGTTCTTC.

The table lists this clonotype with many counts. The rearrangement joins TRBV20-1 to TRBJ2-3, with D possibly TRBD2 on 5 matching bases. The CDR3 length is 15 residues. Germline V CDR1 and CDR2: DFQATT, SNEGSKA (reference sequence). V was clipped by 2 bases and J by 2 bases, with 14 bases between them. The CDR3 DNA is TGCAGTGCTAGACATCCCCTCCGGGACACAGATACGCAGTATTTT. The encoded protein is CSARHPLRDTDTQYF.

This clonotype was detected many times. The chain is built from TRBV18 and TRBJ2-7; D gene ambiguous. The V gene's germline CDR1 is KGHSH and CDR2 LQKENI. Trimming shortened V by 5 bases and J by 2 bases, and 13 bases separated the two germline ends. The CDR3 has 14 amino acids. CDR3 nucleotide sequence: TGTGCCAGCTCAGACCGGAAGGCAACCTACGAGCAGTACTTC. It translates to CASSDRKATYEQYF.

This clonotype was detected many times. At one end, the junction sequence differs from germline, possibly due to a read error. CDR3 sequence reads: CASSQGGVGNTIYF. The CDR3 region has the DNA TGTGCTAGCAGCCAAGGGGGCGTCGGAAACACCATATATTTT. J is TRBJ1-3 and V is TRBV7-7; TRBD1 matches at 7 bases. Looked up from germline, CDR1 is SSHAT and CDR2 is FNYEAQ (reference sequence). This CDR3 spans 14 amino acids.